The 8 T cell receptor beta chains given below trace back to one sample, sequenced in a study of cytomegalovirus exposure and HLA in healthy donors. The repertoire was sequenced with immunoSEQ multiplex PCR; TCRdb's copy has only in-frame clones and lacks some. The sample shows 70,000 or so clones, 85% to 95% of them seen only once. The source material was PBMCs. All receptors come from a man in his late teens or twenties in good health and CMV-seropositive.

The chain employs TRBV6-1 and TRBJ2-2; D ambiguous. In germline, CDR1 is MNHNS, CDR2 SASEGT. The CDR3 is 12 residues long. The V and J ends lost 2 bases and 13 bases respectively, with 11 bases between them. Here the CDR3 DNA reads TGTGCCAGCAGTGAAACGCCACTGAGGCTGTTTTTT. Residues: CASSETPLRLFF.

This clone showed up just once. The chain recombines TRBV25-1 with TRBJ2-5; 8 positions match TRBD2. There are 12 residues in the CDR3. CDR1 and CDR2 (germline): MGHDK, SYGVNS. After removal of 10 bases from V and 5 bases from J, the junction contained 6 bases not matched to a gene. CDR3 residues: CATTGLAETQYF. The CDR3 DNA sequence: TGTGCCACCACCGGACTAGCCGAGACCCAGTACTTC.

CDR3 in DNA: TGTGCCAGCTCACGGGGGGGCCCCACCAGGGAGACCCAGTACTTC. Translation: CASSRGGPTRETQYF. This rearrangement joins TRBV18 to TRBJ2-5; possible D gene TRBD2, 7 bases. The CDR3 loop spans 15 amino acids. CDR1 is KGHSH and CDR2 is LQKENI in the germline V gene. Trimming took 4 bases from V and 5 from J, leaving 17 bases between them.

The chain combines TRBV28 with TRBJ2-7; 9 bases align to TRBD1. Germline values: CDR1 MDHEN, CDR2 SYDVKM. The CDR3 loop spans 14 amino acids. Trimming removed 8 bases from V and 6 bases from J; junction bases left unmatched: 11. CDR3 residues: CASLSGQGLREQYF. The CDR3 bases are TGTGCCAGCCTATCGGGACAGGGTCTTCGCGAGCAGTACTTC.

The CDR3 region is CASREWNTEAFF. The CDR3 region has the DNA TGTGCCAGCCGGGAATGGAACACTGAAGCTTTCTTT. The chain joins TRBV6-5 to TRBJ1-1; D is unclear. CDR3 size: 12 residues. The germline V gene has CDR1 MNHEY and CDR2 SVGAGI. V lost 8 bases and J lost 1, with 8 bases in between.

The rearrangement links TRBV6-6 to TRBJ2-7, with 13 nucleotides matching TRBD2. CDR1 is MNHNY, CDR2 SVGAGI, per germline (reference sequence). This CDR3 region has 16 residues. V dropped 6 bases and J dropped 5; count of bases not matched to a gene: 10. The CDR3, as DNA: TGTGCCAGCAGCAACCTCTTACTAGCGGGAGGGGACGAGCAGTACTTC. Translation gives CASSNLLLAGGDEQYF.

V gene TRBV13 combines with J gene TRBJ2-7; D gene unclear. This CDR3 comprises 15 residues. Trimming pared 1 base from V and 5 bases from J, leaving 15 bases between. Germline-derived CDR1 and CDR2 are PRHDT and FYEKMQ (reference sequence). The CDR3, as DNA: TGTGCCAGCAGCTTAGAATCAGGTCCTAAGGACGAGCAGTACTTC. Amino acid sequence: CASSLESGPKDEQYF. The whole variable domain, remainder taken from reference TRBV13 and TRBJ2-7, is AAGVIQSPRHLIKEKRETATLKCYPIPRHDTVYWYQQGPGQDPQFLISFYEKMQSDKGSIPDRFSAQQFSDYHSELNMSSLELGDSALYFCASSLESGPKDEQYFGPGTRLTVT.

The chain joins TRBV6-5 to TRBJ2-3; the D gene is possibly TRBD2 (5 bases). Trimming shortened V by 6 bases and J by 6 bases, and 10 bases separated the two germline ends. This CDR3 is 12 amino acids long. Germline values: CDR1 MNHEY, CDR2 SVGAGI. CDR3 region: CASRGVGDTQYF. The CDR3 region has the DNA TGTGCCAGCAGGGGAGTAGGGGATACGCAGTATTTT.